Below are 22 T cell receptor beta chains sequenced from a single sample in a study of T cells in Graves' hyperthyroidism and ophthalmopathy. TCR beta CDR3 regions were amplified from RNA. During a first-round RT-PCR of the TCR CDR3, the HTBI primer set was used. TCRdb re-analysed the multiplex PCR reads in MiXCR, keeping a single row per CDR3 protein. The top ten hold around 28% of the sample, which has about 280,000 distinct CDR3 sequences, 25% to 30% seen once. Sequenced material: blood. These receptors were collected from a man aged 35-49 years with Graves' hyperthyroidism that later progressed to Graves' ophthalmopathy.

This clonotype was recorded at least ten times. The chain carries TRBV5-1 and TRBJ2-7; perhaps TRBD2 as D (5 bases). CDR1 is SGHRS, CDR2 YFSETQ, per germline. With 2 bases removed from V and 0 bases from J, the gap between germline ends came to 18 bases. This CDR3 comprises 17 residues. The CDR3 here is CASSFRAGGSSSYEQYF. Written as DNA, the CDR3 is TGCGCCAGCAGCTTTCGAGCCGGAGGCAGTAGCTCCTACGAGCAGTACTTC.

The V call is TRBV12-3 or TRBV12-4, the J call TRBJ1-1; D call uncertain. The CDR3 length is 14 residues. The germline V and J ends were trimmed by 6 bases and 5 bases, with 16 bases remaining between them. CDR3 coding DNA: TGTGCCAGCAGGTCGATGGGCTGGGGAACTGAAGCTTTCTTT. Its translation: CASRSMGWGTEAFF.

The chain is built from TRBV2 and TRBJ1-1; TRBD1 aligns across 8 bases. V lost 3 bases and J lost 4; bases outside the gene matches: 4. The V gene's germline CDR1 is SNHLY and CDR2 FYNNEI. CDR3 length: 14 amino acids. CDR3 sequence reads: CASSETDRVTEAFF. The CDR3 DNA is TGTGCCAGCAGTGAGACGGACAGGGTCACTGAAGCTTTCTTT.

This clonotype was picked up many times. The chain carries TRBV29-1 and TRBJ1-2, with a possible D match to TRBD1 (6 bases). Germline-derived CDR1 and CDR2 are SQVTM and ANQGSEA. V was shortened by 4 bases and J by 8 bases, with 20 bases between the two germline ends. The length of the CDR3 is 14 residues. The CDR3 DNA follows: TGCAGCGTTGGTGGCCCTACAGGGAGGCAGGGCTACACCTTC. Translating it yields CSVGGPTGRQGYTF. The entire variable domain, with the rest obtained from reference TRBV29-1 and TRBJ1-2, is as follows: SAVISQKPSRDICQRGTSLTIQCQVDSQVTMMFWYRQQPGQSLTLIATANQGSEATYESGFVIDKFPISRPNLTFSTLTVSNMSPEDSSIYLCSVGGPTGRQGYTFGSGTRLTVV.

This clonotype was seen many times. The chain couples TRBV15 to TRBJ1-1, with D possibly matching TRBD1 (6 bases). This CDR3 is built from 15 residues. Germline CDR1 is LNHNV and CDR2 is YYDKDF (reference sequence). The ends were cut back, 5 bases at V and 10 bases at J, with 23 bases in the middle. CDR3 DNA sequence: TGTGCCACCAGCGTGAGTTGGACGCTTCTACAGGGAGCTTTCTTT. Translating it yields CATSVSWTLLQGAFF. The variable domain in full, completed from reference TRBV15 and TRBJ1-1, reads DAMVIQNPRYQVTQFGKPVTLSCSQTLNHNVMYWYQQKSSQAPKLLFHYYDKDFNNEADTPDNFQSRRPNTSFCFLDIRSPGLGDTAMYLCATSVSWTLLQGAFFGQGTRLTVV.

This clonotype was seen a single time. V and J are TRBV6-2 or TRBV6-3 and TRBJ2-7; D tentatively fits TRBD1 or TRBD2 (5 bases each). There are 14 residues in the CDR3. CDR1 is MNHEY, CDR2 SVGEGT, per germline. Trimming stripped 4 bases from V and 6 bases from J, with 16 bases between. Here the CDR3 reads CASSLVGTIGEQYF. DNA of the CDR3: TGTGCCAGCAGTTTGGTAGGGACCATCGGCGAGCAGTACTTC.

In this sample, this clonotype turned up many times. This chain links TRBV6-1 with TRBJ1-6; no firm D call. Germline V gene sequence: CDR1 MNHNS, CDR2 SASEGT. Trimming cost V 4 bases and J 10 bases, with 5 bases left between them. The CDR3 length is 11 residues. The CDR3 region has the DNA TGTGCCAGCAGTGGAACATCACCCCTCCACTTT. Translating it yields CASSGTSPLHF.

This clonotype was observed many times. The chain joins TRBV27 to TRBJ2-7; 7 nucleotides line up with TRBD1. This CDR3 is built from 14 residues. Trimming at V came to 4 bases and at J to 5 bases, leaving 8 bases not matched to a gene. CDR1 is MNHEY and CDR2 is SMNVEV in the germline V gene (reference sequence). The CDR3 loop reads CASSYSTGLNEQYF. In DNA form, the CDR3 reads TGTGCCAGCAGTTACTCGACAGGGTTGAACGAGCAGTACTTC.

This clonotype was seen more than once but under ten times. The CDR3 DNA is TGTGCCAGCAGCGTAGCCACTAGCGGGAGGGCCTCAGATACGCAGTATTTT. This encodes CASSVATSGRASDTQYF. V and J are TRBV9 and TRBJ2-3; TRBD2 matches at 13 bases. Losses at the gene ends were 0 bases for V and 4 bases for J; bases not matched to a gene: 5. This CDR3 contains 17 residues. Germline V gene data show CDR1 as SGDLS and CDR2 as YYNGEE. Combining the CDR3 with reference TRBV9 and TRBJ2-3 gives the whole variable domain DSGVTQTPKHLITATGQRVTLRCSPRSGDLSVYWYQQSLDQGLQFLIQYYNGEERAKGNILERFSAQQFPDLHSELNLSSLELGDSALYFCASSVATSGRASDTQYFGPGTRLTVL.

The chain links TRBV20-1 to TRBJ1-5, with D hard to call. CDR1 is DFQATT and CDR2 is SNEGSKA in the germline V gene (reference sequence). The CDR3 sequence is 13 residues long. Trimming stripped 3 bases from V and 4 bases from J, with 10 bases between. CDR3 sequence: CSASATHNQPQHF. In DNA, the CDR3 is TGCAGTGCTAGTGCAACTCATAATCAGCCCCAGCATTTT.

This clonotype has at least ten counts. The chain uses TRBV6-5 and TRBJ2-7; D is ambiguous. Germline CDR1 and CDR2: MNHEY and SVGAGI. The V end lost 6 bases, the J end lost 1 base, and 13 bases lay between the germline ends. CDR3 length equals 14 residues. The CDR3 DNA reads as TGTGCCAGCAGAACGGTACAGTCATCCTACGAGCAGTACTTC. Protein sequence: CASRTVQSSYEQYF.

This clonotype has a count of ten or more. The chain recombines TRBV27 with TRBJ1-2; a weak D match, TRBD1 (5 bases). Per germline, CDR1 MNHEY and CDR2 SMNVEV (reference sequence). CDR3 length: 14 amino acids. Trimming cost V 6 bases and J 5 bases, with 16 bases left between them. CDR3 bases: TGTGCCAGCAGAGTTCGAACAGGTCTATATGGCTACACCTTC. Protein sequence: CASRVRTGLYGYTF.

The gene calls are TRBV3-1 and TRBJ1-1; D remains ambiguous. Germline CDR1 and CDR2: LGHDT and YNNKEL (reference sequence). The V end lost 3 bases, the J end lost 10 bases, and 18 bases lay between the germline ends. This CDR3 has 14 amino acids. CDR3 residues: CASSHVAGKIGAFF. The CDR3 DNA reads TGTGCCAGCAGCCATGTAGCGGGAAAGATAGGAGCTTTCTTT.

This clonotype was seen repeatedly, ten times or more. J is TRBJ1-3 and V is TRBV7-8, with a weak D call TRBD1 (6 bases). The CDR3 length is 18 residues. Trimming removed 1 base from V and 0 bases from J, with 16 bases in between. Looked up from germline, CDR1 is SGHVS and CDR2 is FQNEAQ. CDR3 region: CASSLEGGRGHSGNTIYF. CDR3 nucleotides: TGTGCCAGCAGCTTAGAAGGTGGCAGGGGACACTCTGGAAACACCATATATTTT.

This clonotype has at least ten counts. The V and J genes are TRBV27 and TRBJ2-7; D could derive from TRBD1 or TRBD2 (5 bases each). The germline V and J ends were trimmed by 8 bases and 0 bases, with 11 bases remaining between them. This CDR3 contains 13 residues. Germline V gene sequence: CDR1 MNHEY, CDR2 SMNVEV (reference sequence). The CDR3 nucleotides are TGTGCCAGCGGGACGGCTAGCTCCTACGAGCAGTACTTC. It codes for CASGTASSYEQYF.

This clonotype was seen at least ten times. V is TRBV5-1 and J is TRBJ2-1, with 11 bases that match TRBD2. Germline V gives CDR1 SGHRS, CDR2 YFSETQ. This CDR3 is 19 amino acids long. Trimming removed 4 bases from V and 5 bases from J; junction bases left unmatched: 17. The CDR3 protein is CASSSGLAGHPGGDNEQFF. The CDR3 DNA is TGCGCCAGCAGCAGTGGACTAGCGGGCCACCCTGGGGGCGACAATGAGCAGTTCTTC.

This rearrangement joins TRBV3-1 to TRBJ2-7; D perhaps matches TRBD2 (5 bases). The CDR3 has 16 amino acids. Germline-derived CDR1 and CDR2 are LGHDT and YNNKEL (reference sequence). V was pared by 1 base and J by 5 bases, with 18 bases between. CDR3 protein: CASSQGTFTIIDEQYF. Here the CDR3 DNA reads TGTGCCAGCAGCCAAGGGACTTTTACCATAATCGACGAGCAGTACTTC.

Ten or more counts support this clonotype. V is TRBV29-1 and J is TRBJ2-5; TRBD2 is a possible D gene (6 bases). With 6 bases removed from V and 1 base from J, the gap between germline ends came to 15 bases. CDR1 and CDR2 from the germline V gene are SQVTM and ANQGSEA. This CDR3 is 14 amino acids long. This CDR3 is CSVLWQGLQETQYF. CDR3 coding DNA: TGCAGCGTGTTGTGGCAGGGACTCCAAGAGACCCAGTACTTC.

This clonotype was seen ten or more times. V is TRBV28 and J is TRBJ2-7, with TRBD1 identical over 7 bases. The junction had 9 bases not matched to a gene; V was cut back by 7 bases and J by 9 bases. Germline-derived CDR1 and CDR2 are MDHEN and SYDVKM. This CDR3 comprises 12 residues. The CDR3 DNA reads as TGTGCCAGCAACCAGGGGGATACGAGGCAGTACTTC. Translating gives CASNQGDTRQYF.

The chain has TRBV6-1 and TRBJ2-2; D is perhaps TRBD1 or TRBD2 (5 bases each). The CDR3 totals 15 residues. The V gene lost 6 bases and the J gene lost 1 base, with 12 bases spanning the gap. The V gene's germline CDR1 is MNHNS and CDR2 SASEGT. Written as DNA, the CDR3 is TGTGCCAGCAGCTTGACAGAGGGGAACACCGGGGAGCTGTTTTTT. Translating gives CASSLTEGNTGELFF.

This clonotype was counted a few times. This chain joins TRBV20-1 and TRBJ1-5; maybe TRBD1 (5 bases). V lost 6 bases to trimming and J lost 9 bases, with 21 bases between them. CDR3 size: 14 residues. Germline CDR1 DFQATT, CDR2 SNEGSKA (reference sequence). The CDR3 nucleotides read TGCAGTGCAACAACCCGGCAGGGTAGTGTGCCCCAGCATTTT. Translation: CSATTRQGSVPQHF.

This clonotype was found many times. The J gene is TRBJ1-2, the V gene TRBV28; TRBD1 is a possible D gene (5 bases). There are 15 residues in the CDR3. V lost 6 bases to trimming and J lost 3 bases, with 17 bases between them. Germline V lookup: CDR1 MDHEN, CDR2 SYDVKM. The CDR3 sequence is CASSPPWGLDYGYTF. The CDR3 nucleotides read TGTGCCAGCAGCCCCCCTTGGGGGTTGGACTATGGCTACACCTTC.